The 22 T cell receptor beta chains below were found in one sample sequenced in a study of OX40 agonist ivuxolimab in advanced cancers. Receptor libraries were prepared by the immunoSEQ multiplex PCR assay. TCRdb provides this immuneACCESS table in a form limited to in-frame rearrangements. Some clones are lacking; in checked studies, under half of them reflect an unresolved V gene, and why the rest are absent is not known. The table for this sample lists fewer than 85,000 clones; around 84% of them were counted only once. The top ten hold more than 6.5% of the sample. The specimen comprised CD4+ or CD8+ T cells sorted from blood, sampled in a trial of the OX40 agonist ivuxolimab. The receptors were sampled from an adult with an advanced solid tumor such as melanoma, head and neck, liver or kidney cancer.

V is TRBV10-3 and J is TRBJ2-7, with 9 bases that match TRBD2. The germline V gene has CDR1 ENHRY and CDR2 SYGVKD. This CDR3 has 18 residues. The junction had 15 bases not matched to a gene; V was cut back by 0 bases and J by 6 bases. This CDR3 reads CAISESRRGGRVSCEQYV. For the CDR3, the DNA is TGTGCCATCAGTGAGTCGAGGCGGGGGGGCCGTGTGTCGTGCGAGCAGTACGTC.

J is TRBJ2-5 and V is TRBV2; D unresolved. The J call is uncertain, as TRBJ2-7 better fits the DNA end. The CDR3 has 14 amino acids. Germline V gene data show CDR1 as SNHLY and CDR2 as FYNNEI. The CDR3: CASTIVGSLGEQYF. Written as DNA, the CDR3 is TGTGCCAGCACTATCGTAGGCAGTCTTGGCGAGCAGTACTTC.

This chain uses TRBV7-9 with TRBJ2-1; D call uncertain. V gave up 5 bases and J gave up 3 bases, with 8 bases separating them. The length of the CDR3 is 13 residues. Germline CDR1 reads SEHNR; CDR2 reads FQNEAQ (reference sequence). The CDR3: CASSRTDYNEQFF. The CDR3 DNA follows: TGTGCCAGCAGCCGGACGGACTACAATGAGCAGTTCTTC.

The DNA of the CDR3 is TGTGCCAGCAGCCCGAGGGGGTTGGGCAATCAGCCCCAGCATTTT. This translates into CASSPRGLGNQPQHF. The chain links TRBV21-1 to TRBJ1-5; TRBD1, the D gene given by the table, was not confirmed from the DNA. TRBV21-1 is a listed pseudogene. The CDR3 runs 15 residues.

The chain couples TRBV7-2 to TRBJ2-3, with 9 bases lining up with TRBD2. Trimming cost V 3 bases and J 5 bases; bases outside gene matches: 9. The CDR3 covers 16 residues. Germline V gene data show CDR1 as SGHTA and CDR2 as FQGNSA. The CDR3 reads CASSFHSGGRLDTQYF. DNA of the CDR3: TGTGCCAGCAGCTTCCATAGCGGGGGTCGGTTAGATACGCAGTATTTT.

Details on this clone: Other DNA sequences in this sample translate to the same CDR3. The chain joins TRBV2 to TRBJ2-3, with TRBD1 matching over 10 bases. The CDR3 covers 14 residues. CDR1 and CDR2 (germline): SNHLY, FYNNEI. V shed 7 bases, J shed 3 bases, and the junction held 4 bases outside the gene matches. CDR3 residues: CASKDRGGTDTQYF. For the CDR3, the DNA is TGTGCCAGCAAGGACAGGGGGGGAACAGATACGCAGTATTTT.

CDR3 protein: CASSLTTSGKETQYF. The CDR3 bases are TGTGCCAGCAGCCTGACGACTAGCGGGAAAGAGACCCAGTACTTC. This chain joins TRBV7-9 and TRBJ2-5; 11 nucleotides agree with TRBD2. The CDR3 consists of 15 residues. Germline V gives CDR1 SEHNR, CDR2 FQNEAQ (reference sequence). Trimming took 5 bases from V and 3 from J; bases not matched to a gene: 5. Full variable domain (outside the CDR3, taken from reference TRBV7-9 and TRBJ2-5): DTGVSQNPRHKITKRGQNVTFRCDPISEHNRLYWYRQTLGQGPEFLTYFQNEAQLEKSRLLSDRFSAERPKGSFSTLEIQRTEQGDSAMYLCASSLTTSGKETQYFGPGTRLLVL.

V and J are TRBV18 and TRBJ1-1; D ambiguous. This CDR3 is built from 15 residues. Between the trimmed V and J ends, which lost 3 bases and 0 bases, there was a span of 11 bases. Germline V gene lookup returns CDR1 KGHSH and CDR2 LQKENI. This CDR3 reads CASSPSLQLNTEAFF. In DNA form, the CDR3 reads TGTGCCAGCTCACCCTCTCTACAGTTGAACACTGAAGCTTTCTTT.

Here the CDR3 DNA reads TGTGCCAGCAGCGTAGCAGGGTATGGAGCCAAAAACATTCAGTACTTC. Protein sequence: CASSVAGYGAKNIQYF. The chain links TRBV9 to TRBJ2-4; D may be TRBD1 (5 bases). V was shortened by 0 bases and J by 0 bases, with 10 bases between the two germline ends. Germline V CDR1 and CDR2: SGDLS, YYNGEE. CDR3 length equals 16 residues.

This clone appeared a single time. The chain has TRBV29-1 and TRBJ1-5; tentative D call: TRBD1 (6 bases). Trimming stripped 7 bases from V and 0 bases from J, with 16 bases between. Germline-derived CDR1 and CDR2 are SQVTM and ANQGSEA. This CDR3 is 15 amino acids long. CDR3 sequence: CSAAEGTHSNQPQHF. The DNA of the CDR3 is TGCAGCGCCGCGGAGGGGACACATAGCAATCAGCCCCAGCATTTT.

The V gene is TRBV7-9, the J gene TRBJ2-7, with D tentatively TRBD1 (6 bases). Trimming stripped 5 bases from V and 4 bases from J, with 15 bases between. CDR1 and CDR2 from the germline V gene are SEHNR and FQNEAQ (reference sequence). The CDR3 contains 14 residues. The CDR3 region is CASSPQGRGYEQYF. CDR3 DNA: TGTGCCAGCAGCCCACAGGGTCGTGGATACGAGCAGTACTTC.

The CDR3 here is CASSPYGGTDTQYF. Written as DNA, the CDR3 is TGTGCCAGCAGCCCCTACGGGGGCACAGATACGCAGTATTTT. This rearrangement joins TRBV9 to TRBJ2-3; TRBD2 might be the D (5 bases). Germline CDR1 SGDLS, CDR2 YYNGEE. V was shortened by 4 bases and J by 1 base, with 10 bases between the two germline ends. This CDR3 has 14 amino acids.

The rearrangement links TRBV11-2 to TRBJ1-1; TRBD1 matches at 7 bases. This CDR3 comprises 14 residues. The junction had 3 bases not matched to a gene; V was cut back by 4 bases and J by 1 base. The germline gives CDR1 SGHAT, CDR2 FQNNGV. DNA of the CDR3: TGTGCCAGCAGCTCCCGGGACAGGAACACTGAAGCTTTCTTT. It specifies CASSSRDRNTEAFF.

This clone showed up just once. The V and J genes are TRBV4-3 and TRBJ2-3; 9 bases agree with TRBD1. Germline V gives CDR1 LGHNA, CDR2 YSLEER. V gave up 4 bases and J gave up 4 bases; unmatched junction bases: 3. This CDR3 has 14 residues. The CDR3 DNA reads as TGCGCCAGCAGCCGGACAGGGGTGGCAGATACGCAGTATTTT. Protein product: CASSRTGVADTQYF.

Written as DNA, the CDR3 is TGTGCCAGTAGTATAGATCTCCTAAGAGGCGTCAGGGGGCTCTCGTTCACTGAAGCTTTCTTT. Its translation is CASSIDLLRGVRGLSFTEAFF. V usage is TRBV19 and J usage is TRBJ1-1; 8 bases line up with TRBD1. J was trimmed by 4 bases and V by 0 bases; bases with no gene match: 22. The CDR3 totals 21 residues. Germline V gene sequence: CDR1 LNHDA, CDR2 SQIVND (reference sequence).

The rearrangement joins TRBV5-1 to TRBJ2-3; TRBD2 might be the D (5 bases). With 2 bases removed from V and 4 bases from J, the gap between germline ends came to 14 bases. Germline-derived CDR1 and CDR2 are SGHRS and YFSETQ. This CDR3 has 15 residues. DNA for the CDR3: TGCGCCAGCAGCTTCGGACTGCCCAGCCCAGATACGCAGTATTTT. It codes for CASSFGLPSPDTQYF. Together with reference TRBV5-1 and TRBJ2-3, the CDR3 gives the full variable domain: KAGVTQTPRYLIKTRGQQVTLSCSPISGHRSVSWYQQTPGQGLQFLFEYFSETQRNKGNFPGRFSGRQFSNSRSEMNVSTLELGDSALYLCASSFGLPSPDTQYFGPGTRLTVL.

The chain recombines TRBV4-1 with TRBJ2-5; D remains unclear. The length of the CDR3 is 14 residues. Germline CDR1 MGHRA, CDR2 YSYEKL. The germline V and J ends were trimmed by 2 bases and 5 bases, with 12 bases remaining between them. The CDR3: CASSQYFPTETQYF. The CDR3 nucleotides are TGCGCCAGCAGCCAATATTTCCCGACGGAGACCCAGTACTTC.

This clone was picked up a small number of times. The J gene is TRBJ2-1, the V gene TRBV5-6; D perhaps matches TRBD2 (5 bases). The germline V gene encodes CDR1 SGHDT and CDR2 YYEEEE. Trimming cost V 6 bases and J 0 bases, with 10 bases left between them. The CDR3 sequence is 14 residues long. CDR3 DNA sequence: TGTGCCAGCAACCTAGCCAGCTCCTACAATGAGCAGTTCTTC. It specifies CASNLASSYNEQFF.

V usage is TRBV5-1 and J usage is TRBJ1-2; 7 positions agree with TRBD1. This CDR3 is built from 14 residues. From germline, CDR1 is SGHRS and CDR2 YFSETQ. V lost 4 bases and J lost 7; bases outside the gene matches: 10. The CDR3 sequence is CASSEGQTGVGYTF. The CDR3 DNA reads TGCGCCAGCAGCGAGGGACAGACGGGGGTTGGCTACACCTTC.

This chain connects TRBV21-1 to TRBJ2-7. TRBV21-1 is a documented pseudogene. The CDR3 is made up of 12 amino acids. The CDR3: CASSNREYEQYV. The DNA for the CDR3 is TGTGCCAGCAGCAACCGAGAATACGAGCAGTACGTC.

This clone was recorded a few times. This sequence joins TRBV5-6 and TRBJ2-1; weak D call: TRBD2 (6 bases). In germline, CDR1 is SGHDT, CDR2 YYEEEE. V dropped 1 base and J dropped 6 bases, with 11 bases sitting between them. The CDR3 is made up of 14 amino acids. The CDR3 protein is CASSLSGSSNEQFF. The CDR3 region has the DNA TGTGCCAGCAGCTTGAGCGGGTCAAGCAATGAGCAGTTCTTC.

The CDR3 loop reads CASSLVGKGQGYTF. The CDR3, as DNA: TGTGCCAGCAGTTTGGTGGGGAAGGGCCAGGGCTACACCTTC. The chain employs TRBV27 and TRBJ1-2; D not resolved. V gave up 3 bases and J gave up 8 bases, with 16 bases separating them. CDR3 length equals 14 residues. CDR1 and CDR2 (germline): MNHEY, SMNVEV (reference sequence).